A single sample is the source of the 27 T cell receptor beta chains below, sequenced in a study of beta chain features in type 1 diabetes. General study results and limits: All four CD4+ subsets of Type 1 diabetes patients contained TCRB CDR3s that were moderately but significantly shorter.

Expressed TCRB transcripts were sequenced, since all the RNA that had been isolated was reverse transcribed. This table comes from immunoSEQ multiplex PCR, and its TCRdb copy is limited to in-frame clones, with some not included. Of roughly 140,000 clones listed, approximately 10% were seen once; the top ten hold roughly 0.5%. These TCRs' antigens remain unknown. The sample consisted of central memory CD4+ T cells from blood. The receptors here all came from a young man with type 1 diabetes.

This chain joins TRBV9 and TRBJ2-1; D perhaps matches TRBD1 (6 bases). Trimming removed 2 bases from V and 5 bases from J, with 11 bases in between. CDR3 size: 14 residues. The germline CDR1 and CDR2 sequences are SGDLS and YYNGEE. The CDR3 loop is CASSVRTEDNEQFF. The CDR3 nucleotides read TGTGCCAGCAGCGTCCGGACAGAAGACAATGAGCAGTTCTTC. The whole variable domain, filled in from reference TRBV9 and TRBJ2-1, reads DSGVTQTPKHLITATGQRVTLRCSPRSGDLSVYWYQQSLDQGLQFLIQYYNGEERAKGNILERFSAQQFPDLHSELNLSSLELGDSALYFCASSVRTEDNEQFFGPGTRLTVL.

The chain recombines TRBV4-3 with TRBJ1-2, with D perhaps matching TRBD1 (5 bases). Between the trimmed V and J ends, which lost 6 bases and 5 bases, there was a span of 19 bases. Germline lookup yields CDR1 LGHNA and CDR2 YSLEER. The CDR3 has 15 residues. The CDR3 region has the DNA TGCGCCAGCAGTCAGACAGACCCGACGACATATGGCTACACCTTC. Its protein is CASSQTDPTTYGYTF.

This clone was observed a few times. V usage is TRBV15 and J usage is TRBJ2-7, with TRBD1 as a possible D gene (5 bases). Germline V lookup: CDR1 LNHNV, CDR2 YYDKDF (reference sequence). The CDR3 covers 15 residues. V was cut by 0 bases and J by 6 bases, with 15 bases left in between. The CDR3 DNA sequence: TGTGCCACCAGCAGAGATTACGGACAACCGAGCGAGCAGTACTTC. Residues: CATSRDYGQPSEQYF. Based on the CDR3 plus reference TRBV15 and TRBJ2-7, the full variable domain is DAMVIQNPRYQVTQFGKPVTLSCSQTLNHNVMYWYQQKSSQAPKLLFHYYDKDFNNEADTPDNFQSRRPNTSFCFLDIRSPGLGDTAMYLCATSRDYGQPSEQYFGPGTRLTVT.

The chain uses TRBV6-5 and TRBJ2-7; D possibly corresponds to TRBD2 (6 bases). The V end lost 0 bases, the J end lost 0 bases, and 6 bases lay between the germline ends. The V gene's germline CDR1 is MNHEY and CDR2 SVGAGI. The length of the CDR3 is 14 residues. The CDR3 region has the DNA TGTGCCAGCAGTTACTCGACTAGCTCCTACGAGCAGTACTTC. Protein product: CASSYSTSSYEQYF.

This clone was seen a handful of times. The CDR3 DNA is TGTGCCAGCAGCCAAGATCCGGGCGGGAGAAACAATGAGCAGTTCTTC. This encodes CASSQDPGGRNNEQFF. The chain links TRBV5-5 to TRBJ2-1, with 7 positions matching TRBD2. This CDR3 has 16 residues. CDR1 is SGHKS and CDR2 is YYEKEE in the germline V gene (reference sequence). V dropped 4 bases and J dropped 5; count of bases not matched to a gene: 12.

The chain joins TRBV7-9 to TRBJ2-3; 7 bases line up with TRBD2. V dropped 3 bases and J dropped 4; count of bases not matched to a gene: 7. The CDR3 runs 15 residues. The germline CDR1 and CDR2 sequences are SEHNR and FQNEAQ (reference sequence). In DNA, the CDR3 is TGTGCCAGCAGCTTGAGGGCGGGAGCAGCAGATACGCAGTATTTT. Residues: CASSLRAGAADTQYF.

This clone showed up just a few times. The J gene is TRBJ2-1, the V gene TRBV14; unclear D gene. The CDR3 runs to 13 residues. V lost 0 bases and J lost 5, with 5 bases in between. CDR1 is SGHDN, CDR2 FVKESK, per germline. The DNA of the CDR3 is TGTGCCAGCAGCCAAGAGTTAGACAATGAGCAGTTCTTC. Translating it yields CASSQELDNEQFF.

This clone was seen only a few times. This chain connects TRBV7-2 to TRBJ2-5, with no clear D. The CDR3 contains 13 residues. Germline V gives CDR1 SGHTA, CDR2 FQGNSA. V was clipped by 3 bases and J by 7 bases, with 12 bases between them. Written as DNA, the CDR3 is TGTGCCAGCAGCTTCGGCGTGACGGGGACCCAGTACTTC. Amino acids: CASSFGVTGTQYF.

This clone appeared a few times. The chain has TRBV2 and TRBJ2-1; the match to TRBD2 covers 12 bases. J gave up 8 bases and V 3 bases, and 5 bases lay outside the gene matches. Per the germline V gene, CDR1 is SNHLY and CDR2 is FYNNEI. The CDR3 spans 15 residues. The CDR3 sequence: CASSDRLAGGYEQFF. The CDR3 DNA is TGTGCCAGCAGTGATCGGCTAGCGGGAGGGTATGAGCAGTTCTTC.

The chain couples TRBV5-1 to TRBJ2-7; the match to TRBD1 covers 9 bases. Germline-derived CDR1 and CDR2 are SGHRS and YFSETQ. V dropped 4 bases and J dropped 6; count of bases not matched to a gene: 5. The CDR3 has 13 amino acids. DNA of the CDR3: TGCGCCAGCAGCAACGACAGGGGGGGCGAGCAGTACTTC. Translated, it gives CASSNDRGGEQYF.

This chain joins TRBV9 and TRBJ1-1; 8 bases line up with TRBD1. Germline trimming cut 2 bases from V and 1 base from J; bases unmatched to any gene: 4. This CDR3 has 15 amino acids. Germline V CDR1 and CDR2: SGDLS, YYNGEE. Here the CDR3 reads CASSVTGEGNTEAFF. The DNA for the CDR3 is TGTGCCAGCAGCGTGACAGGGGAAGGGAACACTGAAGCTTTCTTT.

A few counts support this clone. Here the CDR3 DNA reads TGTGCCAGCAGCTCGGGACATCCACAGGGGGTGGTCTATGGCTACACCTTC. Protein product: CASSSGHPQGVVYGYTF. This rearrangement joins TRBV7-9 to TRBJ1-2, with TRBD1 matching over 8 bases. This CDR3 contains 17 residues. The germline gives CDR1 SEHNR, CDR2 FQNEAQ (reference sequence). The V gene end was trimmed by 4 bases and the J gene end by 4 bases; junction bases not matched to a gene: 14.

This clone was seen ten or more times. The V call is TRBV4-3, the J call TRBJ1-4; TRBD1 is a possible D gene (5 bases). The CDR3 is 16 amino acids. The V end lost 0 bases, the J end lost 7 bases, and 15 bases lay between the germline ends. Germline V gene lookup returns CDR1 LGHNA and CDR2 YSLEER. The CDR3 DNA follows: TGCGCCAGCAGCCAAGATCGACCGGGGGGGAGTGAAAAACTGTTTTTT. It encodes CASSQDRPGGSEKLFF.

V and J are TRBV5-4 and TRBJ2-3, with TRBD2 matching over 8 bases. The V and J ends lost 2 bases and 4 bases, in that order; junction bases with no gene match: 6. The CDR3 contains 15 residues. CDR1 and CDR2 from the germline V gene are SGHNT and YYREEE (reference sequence). CDR3 loop: CASSLKAGEADTQYF. The CDR3 nucleotides read TGTGCCAGCAGCTTAAAAGCGGGAGAGGCAGATACGCAGTATTTT.

The chain is built from TRBV28 and TRBJ1-4; no reliable D call. The CDR3 is 17 residues long. Trimming cost V 4 bases and J 0 bases, with 15 bases left between them. CDR1 and CDR2 from the germline V gene are MDHEN and SYDVKM. CDR3 sequence reads: CASSSRTYGATNEKLFF. The CDR3 DNA reads as TGTGCCAGCAGTTCCCGAACTTACGGTGCAACTAATGAAAAACTGTTTTTT.

This chain connects TRBV4-1 to TRBJ2-1; 8 bases line up with TRBD2. The V gene end was trimmed by 0 bases and the J gene end by 1 base; junction bases not matched to a gene: 2. The germline CDR1 and CDR2 sequences are MGHRA and YSYEKL. The CDR3 runs 16 residues. CDR3 nucleotide sequence: TGCGCCAGCAGCCAAGATCCGGGAGGGTCCTACAATGAGCAGTTCTTC. It codes for CASSQDPGGSYNEQFF.

The rearrangement uses TRBV27 and TRBJ2-5, with 7 bases matching TRBD1. V shed 8 bases and J 4 bases; nucleotides not matched to a gene: 22. Germline CDR1 reads MNHEY; CDR2 reads SMNVEV (reference sequence). The CDR3 totals 18 residues. In DNA, the CDR3 is TGTGCCAGCTCGAAATCACGACAGGGTAGTCCCTGGGGAGAGACCCAGTACTTC. Amino acids: CASSKSRQGSPWGETQYF.

This CDR3 reads CASSSRLAGGPGEQYF. CDR3 DNA sequence: TGTGCCAGCAGCTCACGACTAGCGGGAGGGCCCGGAGAGCAGTACTTC. The V and J genes are TRBV5-4 and TRBJ2-7; the match to TRBD2 covers 14 bases. Germline V gives CDR1 SGHNT, CDR2 YYREEE (reference sequence). The ends lost 3 bases at V and 7 bases at J; junction bases unmatched: 9. The CDR3 contains 16 residues.

The chain joins TRBV10-3 to TRBJ2-2; 7 nucleotides line up with TRBD1. CDR1 is ENHRY, CDR2 SYGVKD, per germline. The ends lost 2 bases at V and 2 bases at J; junction bases unmatched: 5. The CDR3 runs to 16 residues. Here the CDR3 DNA reads TGTGCCATCAGTGAGCGGGACAGTCTAAACACCGGGGAGCTGTTTTTT. It yields the protein CAISERDSLNTGELFF.

The gene calls are TRBV6-5 and TRBJ2-7; tentative D call: TRBD1 (6 bases). The CDR3 runs to 13 residues. The germline V and J ends were trimmed by 5 bases and 4 bases, with 12 bases remaining between them. CDR1 MNHEY and CDR2 SVGAGI come from the germline V gene. The chain's CDR3 is CASSLVDSYEQYF. The CDR3 DNA follows: TGTGCCAGCAGTCTAGTGGACAGTTACGAGCAGTACTTC.

This clone has a count of ten or more. The rearrangement links TRBV5-1 to TRBJ2-3; 10 positions match TRBD2. The CDR3 consists of 13 residues. V dropped 4 bases and J dropped 6; count of bases not matched to a gene: 2. Germline CDR1 is SGHRS and CDR2 is YFSETQ. This CDR3 is CASSLAGEDTQYF. CDR3 sequence (DNA): TGCGCCAGCAGCCTAGCGGGAGAGGATACGCAGTATTTT.

The chain recombines TRBV7-3 with TRBJ2-2; TRBD1 matches 8 bases. This CDR3 contains 14 residues. The ends lost 4 bases at V and 6 bases at J; junction bases unmatched: 4. Germline-derived CDR1 and CDR2 are SGHTA and FQGTGA. The CDR3 region is CASSSRTGPGELFF. The CDR3 DNA reads TGTGCCAGCAGCTCCAGGACAGGGCCCGGGGAGCTGTTTTTT.

This clone was counted a few times. The V call is TRBV6-1, the J call TRBJ1-1, with a tentative D call TRBD1 (6 bases). Germline V gives CDR1 MNHNS, CDR2 SASEGT. Trimming left V 4 bases short and J 3 bases short, with 15 bases between. The CDR3 contains 15 residues. CDR3: CASSAQGVRDTEAFF. The CDR3 bases are TGTGCCAGCAGTGCACAGGGTGTACGGGACACTGAAGCTTTCTTT.

This clone appeared a few times. This chain links TRBV30 with TRBJ1-2; D is unclear. The V gene lost 1 base and the J gene lost 13 bases, with 13 bases spanning the gap. The germline CDR1 and CDR2 sequences are GTSNPN and SVGIG (reference sequence). The CDR3 sequence is 11 residues long. CDR3 DNA: TGTGCCTGGAGTGGGGTTAGGAGGAGCACCTTC. Protein: CAWSGVRRSTF.

In its sample, this clone was seen a few times. The rearrangement joins TRBV9 to TRBJ2-1, with D possibly being TRBD1 (5 bases). Per germline, CDR1 SGDLS and CDR2 YYNGEE. The V end was cut by 0 bases, the J end by 0 bases, with 10 bases between. This CDR3 spans 16 amino acids. This CDR3 reads CASSVAGDSSYNEQFF. Here the CDR3 DNA reads TGTGCCAGCAGCGTAGCCGGAGACAGCTCCTACAATGAGCAGTTCTTC.

This clone has only a few counts. CDR3 DNA: TGCGCCAGCAGCATATACAGGGGGCTTGGCACCGGGGAGCTGTTTTTT. Amino acid sequence: CASSIYRGLGTGELFF. This chain connects TRBV5-1 to TRBJ2-2, with TRBD1 identical over 9 bases. This CDR3 spans 16 amino acids. After removal of 4 bases from V and 4 bases from J, the junction contained 8 bases not matched to a gene. Germline V lookup: CDR1 SGHRS, CDR2 YFSETQ.

This chain joins TRBV5-1 and TRBJ2-5; 8 nucleotides align to TRBD1. The CDR3 runs 15 residues. Germline V gene lookup returns CDR1 SGHRS and CDR2 YFSETQ. V lost 4 bases to trimming and J lost 0 bases; unmatched junction nucleotides: 5. CDR3 loop: CASSTGQGYQETQYF. The CDR3 region has the DNA TGCGCCAGCAGCACAGGACAGGGCTACCAAGAGACCCAGTACTTC.